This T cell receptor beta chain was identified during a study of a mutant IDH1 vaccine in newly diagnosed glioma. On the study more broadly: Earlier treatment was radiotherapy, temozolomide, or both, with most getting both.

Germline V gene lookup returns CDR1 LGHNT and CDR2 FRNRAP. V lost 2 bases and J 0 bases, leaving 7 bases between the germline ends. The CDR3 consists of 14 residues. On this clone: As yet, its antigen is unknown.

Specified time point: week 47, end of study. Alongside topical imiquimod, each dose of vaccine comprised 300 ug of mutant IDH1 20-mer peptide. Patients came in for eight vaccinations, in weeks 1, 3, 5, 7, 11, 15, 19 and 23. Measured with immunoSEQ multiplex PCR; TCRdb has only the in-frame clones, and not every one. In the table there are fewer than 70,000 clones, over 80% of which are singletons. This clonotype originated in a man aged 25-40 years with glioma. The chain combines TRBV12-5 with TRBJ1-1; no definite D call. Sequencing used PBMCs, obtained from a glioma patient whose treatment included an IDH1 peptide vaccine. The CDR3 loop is CASGLSGMNTEAFF. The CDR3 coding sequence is TGTGCTAGTGGTTTGAGCGGGATGAACACTGAAGCTTTCTTT.